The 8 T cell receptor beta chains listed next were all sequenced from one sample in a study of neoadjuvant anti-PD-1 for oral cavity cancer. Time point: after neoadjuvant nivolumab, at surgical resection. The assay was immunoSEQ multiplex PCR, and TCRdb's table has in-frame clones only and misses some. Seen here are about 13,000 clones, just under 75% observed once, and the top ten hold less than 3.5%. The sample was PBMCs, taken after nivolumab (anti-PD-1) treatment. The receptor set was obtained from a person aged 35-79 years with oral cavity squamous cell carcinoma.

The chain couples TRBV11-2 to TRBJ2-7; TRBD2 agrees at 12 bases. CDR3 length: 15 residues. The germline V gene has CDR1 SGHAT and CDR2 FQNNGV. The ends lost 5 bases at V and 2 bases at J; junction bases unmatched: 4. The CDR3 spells CASSLTSGSAYEQYF. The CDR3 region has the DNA TGTGCCAGCAGCCTGACTAGCGGGAGCGCCTACGAGCAGTACTTC. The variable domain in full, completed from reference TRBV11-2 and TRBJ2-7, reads EAGVAQSPRYKIIEKRQSVAFWCNPISGHATLYWYQQILGQGPKLLIQFQNNGVVDDSQLPKDRFSAERLKGVDSTLKIQPAKLEDSAVYLCASSLTSGSAYEQYFGPGTRLTVT.

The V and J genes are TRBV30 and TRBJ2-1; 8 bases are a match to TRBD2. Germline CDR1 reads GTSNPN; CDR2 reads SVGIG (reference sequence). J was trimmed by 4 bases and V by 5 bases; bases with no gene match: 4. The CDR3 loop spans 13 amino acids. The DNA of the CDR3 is TGTGCCTGGGATAGCGGGATATACAATGAGCAGTTCTTC. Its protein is CAWDSGIYNEQFF.

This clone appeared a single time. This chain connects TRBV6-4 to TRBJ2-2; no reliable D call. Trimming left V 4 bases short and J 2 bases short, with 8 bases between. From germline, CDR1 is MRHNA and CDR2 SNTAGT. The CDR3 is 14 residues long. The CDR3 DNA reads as TGTGCCAGCAGTGTTGTCACCAACACCGGGGAGCTGTTTTTT. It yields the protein CASSVVTNTGELFF.

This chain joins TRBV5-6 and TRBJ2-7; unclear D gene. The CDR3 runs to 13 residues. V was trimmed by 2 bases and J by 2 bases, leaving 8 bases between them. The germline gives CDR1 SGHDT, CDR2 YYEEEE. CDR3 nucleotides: TGTGCCAGCAGCTTACAGAGCCCCTACGAGCAGTACTTC. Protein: CASSLQSPYEQYF.

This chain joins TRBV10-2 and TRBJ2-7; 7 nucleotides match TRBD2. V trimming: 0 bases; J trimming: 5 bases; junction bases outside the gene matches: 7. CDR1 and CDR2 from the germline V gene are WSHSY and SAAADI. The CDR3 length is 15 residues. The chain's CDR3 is CASSESGGSGNEQYF. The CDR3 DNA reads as TGCGCCAGCAGTGAGTCCGGGGGGAGTGGCAACGAGCAGTACTTC.

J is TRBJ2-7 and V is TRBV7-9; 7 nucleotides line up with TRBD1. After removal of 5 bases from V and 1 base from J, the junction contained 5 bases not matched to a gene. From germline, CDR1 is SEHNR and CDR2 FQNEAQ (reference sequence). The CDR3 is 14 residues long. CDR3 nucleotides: TGTGCCAGCAGCGCGACAGGGCTGTCCTACGAGCAGTACTTC. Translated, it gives CASSATGLSYEQYF. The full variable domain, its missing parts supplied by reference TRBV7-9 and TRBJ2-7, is DTGVSQNPRHKITKRGQNVTFRCDPISEHNRLYWYRQTLGQGPEFLTYFQNEAQLEKSRLLSDRFSAERPKGSFSTLEIQRTEQGDSAMYLCASSATGLSYEQYFGPGTRLTVT.

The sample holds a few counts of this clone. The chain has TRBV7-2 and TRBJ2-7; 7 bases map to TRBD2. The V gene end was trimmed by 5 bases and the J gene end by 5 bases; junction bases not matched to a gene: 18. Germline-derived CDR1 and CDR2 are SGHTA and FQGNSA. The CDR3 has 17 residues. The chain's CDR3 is CASSLLLAANPGDEQYF. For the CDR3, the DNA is TGTGCCAGCAGCCTCCTCCTAGCGGCCAACCCGGGAGACGAGCAGTACTTC.

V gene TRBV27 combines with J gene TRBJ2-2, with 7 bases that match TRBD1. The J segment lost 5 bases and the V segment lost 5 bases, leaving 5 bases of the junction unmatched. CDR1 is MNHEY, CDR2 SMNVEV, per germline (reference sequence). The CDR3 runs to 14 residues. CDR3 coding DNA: TGTGCCAGCAGTCTACTACAGGGGACCGGGGAGCTGTTTTTT. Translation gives CASSLLQGTGELFF.